These T cell receptor beta chains were read from a single sample in a study of T cells in Graves' hyperthyroidism and ophthalmopathy. TCRdb fed the multiplex PCR reads into MiXCR, producing one record per CDR3 protein. This table has 500,000 to 750,000 distinct CDR3 sequences, approximately 15% appearing once. Sequencing input: blood. These receptors originate from a woman aged 25 to 39 with Graves' hyperthyroidism. CDR3s include the opening cysteine and the closing phenylalanine or tryptophan. The D gene is left open where the match is weak. The size of a clone is reported for some rows only, either as once, few or many, or as a class for expanded clones.

v_gene	d_gene	abundance	j_gene	CDR3nt	CDR3aa
TRBV3-1	TRBD2	-	TRBJ2-7	TGTGCCAGCAGCCAAGATTGCGGGAGGGAACGCTACGAGCAGTACTTC	CASSQDCGRERYEQYF
TRBV6-5	-	few	TRBJ2-7	TGTGCCAGCAGTTCCTTGGGAGGCGAGCAGTACTTC	CASSSLGGEQYF
TRBV2	TRBD1	many	TRBJ2-7	TGTGCCAGCGGAGTGGGACAGGGGGCTTACGAGCAGTACTTC	CASGVGQGAYEQYF
TRBV11-1	TRBD2	many	TRBJ2-2	TGTGCCAGCAGCCTTAGCGGGAGACGGACCGGGGAGCTGTTTTTT	CASSLSGRRTGELFF
TRBV4-1	-	-	TRBJ2-7	TGCGCCAGCAGCCAACCAAGCGGATTCTACGAGCAGTACTTC	CASSQPSGFYEQYF
TRBV28	TRBD2	many	TRBJ2-7	TGTGCCAGCAGTTTCCGGACTAGCGGGAGTATCTACGAGCAGTACTTC	CASSFRTSGSIYEQYF
TRBV11-1	TRBD2	few	TRBJ2-1	TGTGCCAGCAGCTTAGATAAACTAGCGGGAGTCGCATGGGAGTTCTTC	CASSLDKLAGVAWEFF
TRBV5-1	-	-	TRBJ2-3	TGCGCCAGCAGCTTGCGTGGTAGTGCAGATACGCAGTATTTT	CASSLRGSADTQYF
TRBV30	-	-	TRBJ2-1	TGTACCCGGAGTGTGTCAGAACCCTACAATGAGCAGTTCTTC	CTRSVSEPYNEQFF
TRBV19	-	few	TRBJ2-1	TGTGCCAGTAGTATAGACGGGGGGCCACCCCGCAATGAGCAGTTCTTC	CASSIDGGPPRNEQFF
TRBV7-2	-	many	TRBJ2-7	TGTGCCAGCAGCCTGTCCAGTGGACTGTTCTACGAGCAGTACTTC	CASSLSSGLFYEQYF
TRBV28	TRBD2	many	TRBJ2-1	TGTGCCAGCAGACCGGCGGGACTAGCGGGAGGCAATGAGCAGTTCTTC	CASRPAGLAGGNEQFF
TRBV9	-	few	TRBJ2-2	TGTGCCAGCAGCGTAGTTGCGGAGAGCACCGGGGAGCTGTTTTTT	CASSVVAESTGELFF
TRBV7-2	-	many	TRBJ2-5	TGTGCCAGCAGCTTAGTCGGGCTGGAGACCCAGTACTTC	CASSLVGLETQYF
TRBV20-1	-	-	TRBJ1-2	TGCAGTGCTAGAGAAGCCTCCCCAGCCTGGGGCTACACCTTC	CSAREASPAWGYTF
TRBV15	TRBD2	-	TRBJ2-3	TGTGCCACCAGCAGAGGGGAGGGCGGAGACACAGATACGCAGTATTTT	CATSRGEGGDTDTQYF
TRBV12-3/TRBV12-4	-	many	TRBJ1-1	TGTGCCAGCAGTTTCGGGACGAACACTGAAGCTTTCTTT	CASSFGTNTEAFF
TRBV6-9	TRBD2	few	TRBJ2-1	TGTGCCAGCAGTTACCGAATGACTAGCGGGAGGGCCTTTGACAATGAGCAGTTCTTC	CASSYRMTSGRAFDNEQFF
TRBV28	TRBD1	many	TRBJ1-1	TGTGCCAGCAGTTCGGGACAGAAGAACACTGAAGCTTTCTTT	CASSSGQKNTEAFF
TRBV12-3/TRBV12-4	-	many	TRBJ1-1	TGTGCCAGCAGCGACCCCCACATCGGGGACACTGAAGCTTTCTTT	CASSDPHIGDTEAFF
TRBV9	-	-	TRBJ1-4	TGTGCCAGCAGCGAAGGGGGGCTGGTTGAAAAACTGTTTTTT	CASSEGGLVEKLFF
TRBV11-2	TRBD2	few	TRBJ2-5	TGTGCCAGCAGGGGAACTAGCGGGAGGGCCGCGGAGACCCAGTACTTC	CASRGTSGRAAETQYF
TRBV7-9	TRBD2	-	TRBJ2-3	TGTGCCAGCAGCTTAGTAGGACTAGCGTCAGATACGCAGTATTTT	CASSLVGLASDTQYF
TRBV7-9	-	few	TRBJ2-5	TGTGCCAGCAGCCCCGCAGGGGCCCAGTACTTC	CASSPAGAQYF
TRBV6-2/TRBV6-3	TRBD1	many	TRBJ1-1	TGTGCCAGCAGTTACTCCCAACCCGGGACAGGGGACACTGAAGCTTTCTTT	CASSYSQPGTGDTEAFF
TRBV7-9	-	-	TRBJ2-7	TGTGCCAGCAGCTTAGCGGTTGGGTCAGGGCCCTACGAGCAGTACTTC	CASSLAVGSGPYEQYF
TRBV30	-	many	TRBJ1-2	TGTGCCTGGAGCCAACAGGGCTATGGCTACACCTTC	CAWSQQGYGYTF
TRBV9	TRBD1	-	TRBJ2-3	TGTGCCAGCAGCCCACCGGGGGGTGGACAGGGGAAAGATACGCAGTATTTT	CASSPPGGGQGKDTQYF
TRBV7-9	TRBD2	few	TRBJ2-7	TGTGCCAGCAGCTCCCCGGGCCAGCGGGAGCTCCATTCCTACCAGCAGTACTTC	CASSSPGQRELHSYQQYF
TRBV5-1	TRBD1	few	TRBJ2-1	TGCGCCAGCAGCGCCGGACAGGGGGGGGATGAGCAGTTCTTC	CASSAGQGGDEQFF
TRBV18	-	many	TRBJ2-3	TGTGCCAGCTCACCCCGGGAAGGAGATACGCAGTATTTT	CASSPREGDTQYF
TRBV19	TRBD1	-	TRBJ1-5	TGTGCCAGTAGGGGACAGGGAGTCAATCAGCCCCAGCATTTT	CASRGQGVNQPQHF
TRBV7-3	-	few	TRBJ2-2	TGTGCCAGCAGCCAGACCGCGGGCACCGGGGAGCTGTTTTTT	CASSQTAGTGELFF
TRBV6-2/TRBV6-3	-	many	TRBJ2-2	TGTGCCAGCAGTCAGACCCCGACAGTAACCGGGGAGCTGTTTTTT	CASSQTPTVTGELFF
TRBV20-1	TRBD1	many	TRBJ1-5	TGCAGTGTTCCACAGGGGGCATATGATCAGCCCCAGCATTTT	CSVPQGAYDQPQHF
TRBV27	-	few	TRBJ1-2	TGTGCCAGCAGTTTCCCAGGGCACGGCTACACCTTC	CASSFPGHGYTF
TRBV20-1	TRBD2	many	TRBJ2-5	TGCAGTGCCGGGGGCCTAGCGGGAGGCCTGGGGTACCAAGAGACCCAGTACTTC	CSAGGLAGGLGYQETQYF
TRBV29-1	-	many	TRBJ2-1	TGCAGCGTTGAATCCGGCTCCTACAATGAGCAGTTCTTC	CSVESGSYNEQFF
TRBV14	-	-	TRBJ1-1	TGTGCCAGCAGCCAAGTGGGACGGGGAGCTTTCTTT	CASSQVGRGAFF
TRBV19	-	-	TRBJ2-1	TGTGCCAGTAGTTTAGTGGGTGGAAGGGCTAATGAGCAGTTCTTC	CASSLVGGRANEQFF
TRBV3-1	TRBD2	many	TRBJ2-1	TGTGCCAGCAGCCAATGGAGCGGGAGCTCTGGCAATGAGCAGTTCTTC	CASSQWSGSSGNEQFF
TRBV14	-	-	TRBJ2-1	TGTGCCAGCAGCCCCCCTAGGCCCCTCGGAGGCTCCAGTGAGCAGTTCTTC	CASSPPRPLGGSSEQFF
TRBV20-1	-	many	TRBJ1-3	TGCAGTGCTAGAATTAACGCACTCTCTGGAAACACCATATATTTT	CSARINALSGNTIYF
TRBV5-1	TRBD1	many	TRBJ1-1	TGCGCCAGCAGCACGGGACAGGGGGGGGGCACTGAAGCTTTCTTT	CASSTGQGGGTEAFF
TRBV19	TRBD2	-	TRBJ2-1	TGTGCCAGTAGTATATACGGGAGGGTCTCCTACAATGAGCAGTTCTTC	CASSIYGRVSYNEQFF
TRBV10-3	TRBD1	many	TRBJ1-2	TGTGCCATCAGTGAGTCCGGGACAGGGACCTATGGCTACACCTTC	CAISESGTGTYGYTF
TRBV5-6	TRBD2	many	TRBJ2-3	TGTGCCAGCAGCCCAACCTTAAGCGGGAGGCCTAGCACAGATACGCAGTATTTT	CASSPTLSGRPSTDTQYF
TRBV6-5	-	-	TRBJ2-1	TGTGCCAGCAGTTACGGAACTTCCAATGAGCAGTTCTTC	CASSYGTSNEQFF
TRBV11-2	TRBD2	many	TRBJ2-5	TGTGCCAGCAGCTTAAGGACTAGCGGGGTCCAAGAGACCCAGTACTTC	CASSLRTSGVQETQYF
TRBV10-3	-	-	TRBJ1-2	TGTGCCATCAGTGAACTCCGGTCCGTAAACTATGGCTACACCTTC	CAISELRSVNYGYTF
TRBV20-1	-	-	TRBJ2-5	TGCAGTGCTAGAGAGGTGACCCGTCGGTACTTC	CSAREVTRRYF
TRBV27	TRBD2	many	TRBJ2-7	TGTGCCAGTCAAGGACTAGCCTACGAGCAGTACTTC	CASQGLAYEQYF
TRBV19	-	few	TRBJ2-1	TGTGCCACCCGTGGACAGCCCGGCTCCTACAATGAGCAGTTCTTC	CATRGQPGSYNEQFF
TRBV6-1	TRBD1	many	TRBJ1-3	TGTGCCAGCACCGCAACAGGGGACGGAAACACCATATATTTT	CASTATGDGNTIYF
TRBV2	-	many	TRBJ1-2	TGTGCCAGCAGTGTTCGCGTCTACACCTTC	CASSVRVYTF